The 21 T cell receptor beta chains reported below all come from one sample, sequenced in a study of cytomegalovirus exposure and HLA in healthy donors. Some clones are missing from TCRdb's copy, which holds only in-frame ones; the method was immunoSEQ multiplex PCR. The sample yields 220,000 or so clones, approximately 88% seen once. Material: PBMCs. These receptors originate from a woman aged 30 to 39 in good health and CMV-seropositive.

This chain uses TRBV9 with TRBJ2-5; the match to TRBD2 covers 11 bases. The CDR3 extends over 15 amino acids. The V gene end was trimmed by 4 bases and the J gene end by 5 bases; junction bases not matched to a gene: 7. Looked up from germline, CDR1 is SGDLS and CDR2 is YYNGEE. The CDR3 here is CASSPTSGIAETQYF. In DNA form, the CDR3 reads TGTGCCAGCAGCCCGACTAGCGGGATCGCGGAGACCCAGTACTTC. Together with reference TRBV9 and TRBJ2-5, the CDR3 gives the full variable domain: DSGVTQTPKHLITATGQRVTLRCSPRSGDLSVYWYQQSLDQGLQFLIQYYNGEERAKGNILERFSAQQFPDLHSELNLSSLELGDSALYFCASSPTSGIAETQYFGPGTRLLVL.

This rearrangement joins TRBV6-6 to TRBJ1-4; D might be TRBD1 (5 bases). This CDR3 comprises 14 residues. Germline lookup yields CDR1 MNHNY and CDR2 SVGAGI (reference sequence). The ends were cut back, 0 bases at V and 8 bases at J, with 10 bases in the middle. The chain's CDR3 is CASSYSGVEEKLFF. CDR3 coding DNA: TGTGCCAGCAGTTACTCGGGGGTAGAGGAAAAACTGTTTTTT.

The CDR3: CASSHRQGAYEQYF. The CDR3 nucleotides are TGTGCCAGCAGCCACCGACAGGGTGCGTACGAGCAGTACTTC. The gene calls are TRBV4-2 and TRBJ2-7, with TRBD1 identical over 7 bases. Germline CDR1 reads LGHNA; CDR2 reads YNFKEQ. J gave up 4 bases and V 3 bases, and 6 bases lay outside the gene matches. This CDR3 comprises 14 residues.

The chain uses TRBV5-6 and TRBJ2-5; 10 nucleotides agree with TRBD2. Trimming cost V 6 bases and J 1 base; bases outside gene matches: 6. The CDR3 contains 15 residues. CDR1 is SGHDT and CDR2 is YYEEEE in the germline V gene. The CDR3 DNA follows: TGTGCCAGCACCAGACTAGCGGGTTTCCAAGAGACCCAGTACTTC. Amino acids: CASTRLAGFQETQYF.

The CDR3, as DNA: TGTGCCAGCAGAGAGGTGTGGCAGGCGAACTCTGGGGCCAACGTCCTGACTTTC. This translates into CASREVWQANSGANVLTF. V is TRBV2 and J is TRBJ2-6; no clear D. The CDR3 totals 18 residues. Germline V lookup: CDR1 SNHLY, CDR2 FYNNEI. V was cut by 6 bases and J by 0 bases, with 18 bases left in between.

The chain combines TRBV7-9 with TRBJ2-7; a weak D match, TRBD2 (6 bases). The V gene's germline CDR1 is SEHNR and CDR2 FQNEAQ (reference sequence). The CDR3 loop spans 13 amino acids. Trimming pared 11 bases from V and 6 bases from J, leaving 20 bases between. CDR3 coding DNA: TGTGCCGGAGGGTTTGGGTTCTCCACCGAGCAGTACTTC. Its translation is CAGGFGFSTEQYF.

V gene TRBV28 combines with J gene TRBJ2-1, with TRBD1 matching over 8 bases. Germline V lookup: CDR1 MDHEN, CDR2 SYDVKM. The CDR3 consists of 14 residues. Losses at the gene ends were 6 bases for V and 7 bases for J; bases not matched to a gene: 8. The CDR3 loop is CASSPRTGKNEQFF. CDR3 in DNA: TGTGCCAGCAGCCCCCGGACAGGGAAGAATGAGCAGTTCTTC.

This clone was seen more than once but under ten times. The V and J genes are TRBV6-1 and TRBJ1-2; D possibly corresponds to TRBD1 (5 bases). V lost 0 bases, J lost 6 bases, and 26 bases lay in between. The CDR3 has 19 amino acids. Germline V gene data show CDR1 as MNHNS and CDR2 as SASEGT. The CDR3, as DNA: TGTGCCAGCAGTGAAGCGTACCCCGCCCGGGACCTGGCTCATAATGGCTACACCTTC. Its translation is CASSEAYPARDLAHNGYTF.

The chain is built from TRBV6-1 and TRBJ2-5, with TRBD1 matching over 9 bases. V shed 4 bases and J 5 bases; nucleotides not matched to a gene: 5. This CDR3 contains 14 residues. Germline assignment: CDR1 MNHNS and CDR2 SASEGT. Here the CDR3 reads CASSALQGAETQYF. DNA of the CDR3: TGTGCCAGCAGTGCTCTACAGGGGGCGGAGACCCAGTACTTC.

This chain uses TRBV20-1 with TRBJ2-1; D is undetermined. Trimming removed 5 bases at V and 11 bases at J, with 13 bases between. CDR3 length equals 11 residues. Germline CDR1 is DFQATT and CDR2 is SNEGSKA (reference sequence). The CDR3 DNA follows: TGCAGTGCTGTTACAAGTACAAAGCAGTTCTTC. Residues: CSAVTSTKQFF.

This clone was detected once. The chain recombines TRBV7-9 with TRBJ2-5; possibly TRBD2 for D (5 bases). V shed 5 bases and J shed 4 bases, with 17 bases lying between them. Germline V CDR1 and CDR2: SEHNR, FQNEAQ (reference sequence). This CDR3 is 15 amino acids long. The CDR3 region has the DNA TGTGCCAGCAGCAACATTCAAGGAGGTGGAGAGACCCAGTACTTC. It encodes CASSNIQGGGETQYF. Using reference TRBV7-9 and TRBJ2-5 for the parts outside the CDR3, the full variable domain is DTGVSQNPRHKITKRGQNVTFRCDPISEHNRLYWYRQTLGQGPEFLTYFQNEAQLEKSRLLSDRFSAERPKGSFSTLEIQRTEQGDSAMYLCASSNIQGGGETQYFGPGTRLLVL.

This sequence joins TRBV6-5 and TRBJ1-5; D may be TRBD1 (6 bases). The CDR3 has 13 amino acids. V lost 6 bases, J lost 6 bases, and 12 bases lay in between. The germline CDR1 and CDR2 sequences are MNHEY and SVGAGI. CDR3 sequence reads: CASRDSFGQPQHF. The CDR3 DNA sequence: TGTGCCAGCAGGGACAGTTTTGGTCAGCCCCAGCATTTT.

This sequence joins TRBV4-1 and TRBJ2-5; no clear D gene. V lost 1 base to trimming and J lost 5 bases, with 14 bases between them. Germline CDR1 and CDR2: MGHRA and YSYEKL. The CDR3 loop spans 15 amino acids. Written as DNA, the CDR3 is TGCGCCAGCAGCCAAGTCCCCAGGAATAGTGAGACCCAGTACTTC. Translated, it gives CASSQVPRNSETQYF.

The chain employs TRBV27 and TRBJ1-2; D not resolved. Trimming shortened V by 10 bases and J by 2 bases, and 14 bases separated the two germline ends. The CDR3 covers 13 residues. The germline CDR1 and CDR2 sequences are MNHEY and SMNVEV (reference sequence). The CDR3 spells CATRVGKNYGYTF. The CDR3 DNA sequence: TGTGCCACCCGGGTGGGCAAGAACTATGGCTACACCTTC.

The J gene is TRBJ2-7, the V gene TRBV11-2, with 11 bases that match TRBD2. In germline, CDR1 is SGHAT, CDR2 FQNNGV. This CDR3 contains 17 residues. Trimming at V came to 7 bases and at J to 5 bases, leaving 16 bases not matched to a gene. CDR3 protein: CASTTNIPLAGVHEQYF. In DNA, the CDR3 is TGTGCCAGCACCACTAACATCCCACTAGCGGGAGTTCACGAGCAGTACTTC.

By frequency in the sample, this clone is medium-sized (0.01 to 0.1%). The chain uses TRBV28 and TRBJ2-6, with 11 bases that match TRBD1. J lost 0 bases, V lost 5 bases, and 9 bases had no gene match. CDR3 length: 19 residues. Germline CDR1 and CDR2: MDHEN and SYDVKM. CDR3 loop: CASSTSGTGGFSGANVLTF. In nucleotides, the CDR3 is TGTGCCAGCAGTACCTCCGGGACAGGGGGTTTCTCTGGGGCCAACGTCCTGACTTTC. The full variable domain, its missing parts supplied by reference TRBV28 and TRBJ2-6, is DVKVTQSSRYLVKRTGEKVFLECVQDMDHENMFWYRQDPGLGLRLIYFSYDVKMKEKGDIPEGYSVSREKKERFSLILESASTNQTSMYLCASSTSGTGGFSGANVLTFGAGSRLTVL.

This clone showed up just a few times. Other DNA sequences from this sample encode an identical CDR3 as well. The chain is built from TRBV30 and TRBJ1-3; the D is unclear. The CDR3 length is 12 residues. Germline V gene data show CDR1 as GTSNPN and CDR2 as SVGIG (reference sequence). The V end was cut by 0 bases, the J end by 2 bases, with 2 bases between. CDR3 nucleotide sequence: TGTGCCTGGAGTGTAGCTGGAAACACCATATATTTT. Translating gives CAWSVAGNTIYF.

A few counts support this clone. The rearrangement links TRBV19 to TRBJ1-5, with D unclear. The ends were cut back, 6 bases at V and 1 base at J, with 4 bases in the middle. This CDR3 region has 12 residues. The germline V gene has CDR1 LNHDA and CDR2 SQIVND (reference sequence). CDR3 DNA: TGTGCCAGTAGGGTGAGCAATCAGCCCCAGCATTTT. It specifies CASRVSNQPQHF.

This sequence joins TRBV7-3 and TRBJ2-2; TRBD1 might be the D (5 bases). CDR1 is SGHTA, CDR2 FQGTGA, per germline. The length of the CDR3 is 16 residues. The germline V and J ends were trimmed by 4 bases and 6 bases, with 18 bases remaining between them. The CDR3 here is CASSSPVGAVPGELFF. The CDR3 bases are TGTGCCAGCAGCTCACCGGTTGGGGCCGTACCCGGGGAGCTGTTTTTT.

This sequence joins TRBV5-4 and TRBJ2-3; 7 nucleotides agree with TRBD2. The germline gives CDR1 SGHNT, CDR2 YYREEE (reference sequence). The CDR3 totals 15 residues. V was pared by 1 base and J by 4 bases, with 6 bases of the junction left unmatched. DNA of the CDR3: TGTGCCAGCAGCTTGTTCGGGGGGTTGGCAGATACGCAGTATTTT. Amino acid sequence: CASSLFGGLADTQYF.

This chain joins TRBV19 and TRBJ1-5; maybe TRBD1 (6 bases). CDR3 length equals 15 residues. Trimming removed 7 bases from V and 3 bases from J, with 16 bases in between. From germline, CDR1 is LNHDA and CDR2 SQIVND (reference sequence). The CDR3 coding sequence is TGTGCCAGTAATGAAGGGGGGGTGATCAATCAGCCCCAGCATTTT. Residues: CASNEGGVINQPQHF.